This is a list of T cell receptor beta chains from one sample in a study of T cell responses to AZD1222 COVID-19 vaccine. Profiled with immunoSEQ multiplex PCR; TCRdb holds only in-frame clones, not every one. The sample lists approximately 100,000 clones; about 88% were seen once. The sample here was peripheral blood, taken on day 0 of AZD1222 vaccination. The receptors here all came from an adult in good health. Both conserved end residues are part of each CDR3. The order of the fields is J gene, V gene, D gene, clone size, CDR3 protein, CDR3 DNA. D genes are given only for firm matches. Rows give clone size only sometimes, using once, few, many, or a class for an expanded clone.

j_call: TRBJ2-7; v_call: TRBV29-1; d_call: NA; clone_size: NA; cdr3_aa: CSVEEPGLDREQYF; cdr3_nt: TGCAGCGTTGAGGAGCCTGGCCTGGACCGCGAGCAGTACTTC
j_call: TRBJ1-2; v_call: TRBV6-5; d_call: NA; clone_size: NA; cdr3_aa: CASKAPNYGYTF; cdr3_nt: TGTGCCAGCAAGGCCCCAAACTATGGCTACACCTTC
j_call: TRBJ2-7; v_call: TRBV7-8; d_call: NA; clone_size: few; cdr3_aa: CASSHRDGGKQYF; cdr3_nt: TGTGCCAGCAGCCATCGGGACGGTGGAAAGCAGTACTTC
j_call: TRBJ1-1; v_call: TRBV19; d_call: TRBD1; clone_size: once; cdr3_aa: CASRQTGTSTEAFF; cdr3_nt: TGTGCCAGTAGGCAGACAGGGACGAGCACTGAAGCTTTCTTT
j_call: TRBJ1-4; v_call: TRBV5-4; d_call: TRBD1; clone_size: NA; cdr3_aa: CASSLDGRGRFGEKLFF; cdr3_nt: TGTGCCAGCAGCTTGGACGGCAGGGGGCGCTTCGGTGAAAAACTGTTTTTT
j_call: TRBJ1-4; v_call: TRBV10-1; d_call: NA; clone_size: NA; cdr3_aa: CASSESPNEKLFF; cdr3_nt: TGCGCCAGCAGTGAGTCACCTAATGAAAAACTGTTTTTT
j_call: TRBJ2-1; v_call: TRBV7-6; d_call: NA; clone_size: NA; cdr3_aa: CASSAGHYSYNEQFF; cdr3_nt: TGTGCCAGCAGCGCGGGACACTACTCCTACAATGAGCAGTTCTTC
j_call: TRBJ1-1; v_call: TRBV7-8; d_call: NA; clone_size: NA; cdr3_aa: CASSMTELNTEAFF; cdr3_nt: TGTGCCAGCAGCATGACAGAGCTGAACACTGAAGCTTTCTTT
j_call: TRBJ2-1; v_call: TRBV2; d_call: NA; clone_size: NA; cdr3_aa: CASKSRTGTYNEQFF; cdr3_nt: TGTGCCAGCAAGAGTCGAACAGGGACGTACAATGAGCAGTTCTTC
j_call: TRBJ1-1; v_call: TRBV7-8; d_call: NA; clone_size: NA; cdr3_aa: CASSLGDLNTEAFF; cdr3_nt: TGTGCCAGCAGCTTAGGGGATTTGAACACTGAAGCTTTCTTT
j_call: TRBJ1-2; v_call: TRBV30; d_call: NA; clone_size: NA; cdr3_aa: CAWSAGYGYTF; cdr3_nt: TGTGCCTGGAGTGCAGGGTATGGCTACACCTTC
j_call: TRBJ2-4; v_call: TRBV6-5; d_call: NA; clone_size: NA; cdr3_aa: CASKGKNIQYF; cdr3_nt: TGTGCCAGCAAGGGCAAAAACATTCAGTACTTC
j_call: TRBJ1-1; v_call: TRBV6-5; d_call: NA; clone_size: NA; cdr3_aa: CASSGPRANTEAFF; cdr3_nt: TGTGCCAGCAGCGGTCCCAGGGCGAACACTGAAGCTTTCTTT
j_call: TRBJ2-5; v_call: TRBV3-1/TRBV3-2; d_call: TRBD1; clone_size: NA; cdr3_aa: CASSQDHDRGETQYF; cdr3_nt: TGTGCCAGCAGCCAAGATCACGACAGGGGAGAGACCCAGTACTTC
j_call: TRBJ1-2; v_call: TRBV10-3; d_call: NA; clone_size: NA; cdr3_aa: CAISGTFNYGYTF; cdr3_nt: TGTGCCATCAGCGGGACATTTAACTATGGCTACACCTTC
j_call: TRBJ2-7; v_call: TRBV6-5; d_call: NA; clone_size: NA; cdr3_aa: CASGAVPYEQYF; cdr3_nt: TGTGCCAGCGGGGCGGTCCCCTACGAGCAGTACTTC
j_call: TRBJ1-2; v_call: TRBV28; d_call: TRBD1; clone_size: NA; cdr3_aa: CASRLAGQYNYGYTF; cdr3_nt: TGTGCCAGCAGGCTGGCGGGACAGTACAACTATGGCTACACCTTC
j_call: TRBJ2-2; v_call: TRBV18; d_call: NA; clone_size: NA; cdr3_aa: CASSPRVGHRTTQGHTGELFF; cdr3_nt: TGTGCCAGCTCACCACGCGTTGGTCACAGGACTACGCAAGGGCACACCGGGGAGCTGTTTTTT
j_call: TRBJ2-1; v_call: TRBV3-1/TRBV3-2; d_call: TRBD1; clone_size: NA; cdr3_aa: CASSQRRTGLNEQFF; cdr3_nt: TGTGCCAGCAGCCAACGGCGGACAGGGTTGAATGAGCAGTTCTTC
j_call: TRBJ1-2; v_call: TRBV11-3; d_call: NA; clone_size: once; cdr3_aa: CASSTRVGSYGYTF; cdr3_nt: TGTGCCAGCAGCACTAGGGTCGGGAGCTATGGCTACACCTTC
j_call: TRBJ2-1; v_call: TRBV7-3; d_call: NA; clone_size: NA; cdr3_aa: CASSLMGAGNDEQFF; cdr3_nt: TGTGCCAGCAGCTTAATGGGCGCCGGGAACGATGAGCAGTTCTTC
j_call: TRBJ2-7; v_call: TRBV25-1; d_call: TRBD1; clone_size: NA; cdr3_aa: CASSGPNDRVSYEQYF; cdr3_nt: TGTGCCAGCAGTGGCCCGAACGACAGGGTTTCGTACGAGCAGTACTTC
j_call: TRBJ2-3; v_call: TRBV6-2/TRBV6-3; d_call: TRBD1; clone_size: NA; cdr3_aa: CASSVGQGNTQYF; cdr3_nt: TGTGCCAGCAGTGTCGGACAGGGAAATACGCAGTATTTT
j_call: TRBJ1-4; v_call: TRBV5-5; d_call: NA; clone_size: NA; cdr3_aa: CASSSREGRTNEKLFF; cdr3_nt: TGTGCCAGCAGCTCCAGGGAGGGGAGAACTAATGAAAAACTGTTTTTT
j_call: TRBJ2-7; v_call: TRBV7-2; d_call: NA; clone_size: NA; cdr3_aa: CASSLPGSYEQYF; cdr3_nt: TGTGCCAGCAGCCTTCCGGGCTCCTACGAGCAGTACTTC
j_call: TRBJ2-7; v_call: TRBV10-1; d_call: NA; clone_size: NA; cdr3_aa: CASSARDPYEQYF; cdr3_nt: TGCGCCAGCAGTGCCCGGGATCCATACGAGCAGTACTTC